These T cell receptor beta chains were read from a single sample in a study of cytomegalovirus exposure and HLA in healthy donors. Sequenced by immunoSEQ multiplex PCR; TCRdb stores in-frame clones only, minus some. The table shows 110,000 to 150,000 clones, with roughly 78% occurring only once. Sequences were obtained from PBMCs. These receptors all come from a female donor in good health and CMV-seronegative. CDR3s include the opening cysteine and the closing phenylalanine or tryptophan. Each record gives: J gene, V gene, clone size, D gene, CDR3 protein, CDR3 DNA. A D gene is named only where the DNA matches it firmly. A clone size is listed for some rows: how often the clone was seen (once, few, many), or a class if it is expanded.

>TRBJ1-6|TRBV19|NA|NA
CASSPRSSDSPLHF
TGTGCCAGTAGTCCCCGATCGTCGGATTCACCCCTCCACTTT
>TRBJ2-7|TRBV5-1|NA|TRBD1
CASSGIGTATYEQYF
TGCGCCAGCAGCGGGATCGGGACAGCCACCTACGAGCAGTACTTC
>TRBJ2-3|TRBV28|once|TRBD2
CASSFLAGVDTQYF
TGTGCCAGCAGTTTTCTGGCGGGAGTAGATACGCAGTATTTT
>TRBJ1-2|TRBV5-6|few|NA
CASSAAGLPGGYTF
TGTGCCAGCAGCGCGGCCGGCCTCCCGGGGGGCTACACCTTC
>TRBJ2-7|TRBV2|once|TRBD2
CASRPAGGAGVEQYF
TGTGCCAGCAGGCCCGCGGGGGGAGCGGGAGTAGAGCAGTACTTC
>TRBJ1-2|TRBV4-3|NA|NA
CASSQSPSYGYTF
TGCGCCAGCAGCCAGTCGCCGAGCTATGGCTACACCTTC
>TRBJ2-3|TRBV6-6|once|TRBD2
CASSLRPGLAGDTQYF
TGTGCCAGCAGCCTGAGGCCGGGACTAGCGGGCGATACGCAGTATTTT
>TRBJ1-2|TRBV30|NA|TRBD1
CAWQGAEDGYTF
TGTGCCTGGCAGGGGGCGGAGGATGGCTACACCTTC
>TRBJ2-1|TRBV7-9|NA|NA
CASSPSGGGYNEQFF
TGTGCCAGCAGCCCATCGGGGGGCGGTTACAATGAGCAGTTCTTC
>TRBJ1-2|TRBV19|NA|TRBD1
CASRDLLGTGKFEYGYPF
TGTGCCAGTAGAGACCTTCTAGGGACAGGGAAGTTTGAGTATGGCTACCCCTTC
>TRBJ2-1|TRBV28|NA|NA
CASSLGSSNEQFF
TGTGCCAGCAGTTTAGGTTCTAGCAATGAGCAGTTCTTC
>TRBJ1-2|TRBV10-3|NA|TRBD1
CAIRQGAPVGGYTF
TGTGCCATTAGACAGGGGGCGCCGGTCGGTGGCTACACCTTC
>TRBJ1-2|TRBV5-4|NA|TRBD1
CASSSLQGALSYPF
TGTGCCAGCAGTTCCCTCCAGGGGGCGCTTTCCTACCCCTTC
>TRBJ1-6|TRBV6-1|NA|TRBD1
CASSLGDRTNSPLHF
TGTGCCAGCAGTCTGGGGGACAGGACTAATTCACCCCTCCACTTT
>TRBJ2-7|TRBV20-1|NA|NA
CSAKGPLHLFF
TGCAGTGCTAAGGGGCCCCTTCACCTCTTCTTC
>TRBJ1-5|TRBV16|NA|NA
CASSQRGGQGNQPQHF
TGTGCCAGCAGCCAAAGGGGGGGGCAAGGCAATCAGCCCCAGCATTTT
>TRBJ2-3|TRBV19|NA|NA
CASLPRDTDTQYF
TGTGCCAGTTTACCCCGGGACACAGATACGCAGTATTTT
>TRBJ2-7|TRBV28|NA|TRBD1
CASSFGQGHSYEQYF
TGTGCCAGCAGTTTCGGACAGGGGCACTCCTACGAGCAGTACTTC
>TRBJ2-2|TRBV14|NA|NA
CASSQRQNTGELFF
TGTGCCAGCAGCCAGAGACAGAACACCGGGGAGCTGTTTTTT
>TRBJ2-1|TRBV28|once|TRBD2
CASRGTSGLDEQFF
TGTGCCAGCAGGGGGACTAGCGGGTTGGATGAGCAGTTCTTC
>TRBJ2-1|TRBV5-4|NA|TRBD2
CASTQGLAGLGGSYNEQFF
TGTGCCAGCACTCAGGGGCTAGCGGGCTTAGGGGGCTCCTACAATGAGCAGTTCTTC
>TRBJ2-1|TRBV7-3|NA|NA
CASSSTGVRKTSITYNEQFF
TGTGCCAGCAGCTCCACCGGGGTCAGGAAAACGTCTATTACCTACAATGAGCAGTTCTTC
>TRBJ2-1|TRBV7-3|NA|NA
CASSLGLGGEYQQFF
TGTGCCAGCAGCTTAGGGTTGGGAGGTGAATATCAGCAGTTCTTC
>TRBJ1-1|TRBV29-1|NA|TRBD1
CSVGRQGDIAEAFF
TGCAGCGTGGGAAGACAGGGGGATATCGCTGAAGCTTTCTTT
>TRBJ2-6|TRBV6-5|once|NA
CASRESSGANVLTF
TGTGCCAGCAGGGAGTCCTCTGGGGCCAACGTCCTGACTTTC
>TRBJ1-1|TRBV7-9|NA|NA
CASSLVPGLMNTEAFF
TGTGCCAGCAGCTTAGTCCCAGGACTGATGAACACTGAAGCTTTCTTT
>TRBJ2-5|TRBV7-8|NA|TRBD1
CASSLASGQGGETQYF
TGTGCCAGCAGCTTAGCCTCGGGACAGGGCGGGGAGACCCAGTACTTC
>TRBJ1-5|TRBV5-1|NA|TRBD1
CASSFRPGGEQPQHF
TGCGCCAGCAGCTTTCGTCCAGGGGGCGAACAGCCCCAGCATTTT
>TRBJ2-7|TRBV5-1|NA|TRBD1
CASSLTGQGAFSEQYF
TGCGCCAGCAGCTTAACCGGACAGGGGGCATTCAGTGAGCAGTACTTC
>TRBJ1-2|TRBV28|NA|TRBD1
CASRPQGEGKGGYTF
TGTGCCAGCAGGCCCCAGGGGGAAGGTAAAGGTGGCTACACCTTC
>TRBJ2-2|TRBV4-2|NA|TRBD2
CASSQEDSGGTGELFF
TGTGCCAGCAGCCAAGAAGATAGCGGGGGCACCGGGGAGCTGTTTTTT
>TRBJ1-1|TRBV14|NA|NA
CASSQTGNTEAFF
TGTGCCAGCAGCCAAACAGGGAACACTGAAGCTTTCTTT
>TRBJ2-2|TRBV19|NA|TRBD2
CASSTWTSGSGGELFF
TGTGCCAGTAGTACCTGGACTAGCGGGAGTGGCGGGGAGCTGTTTTTT
>TRBJ1-6|TRBV10-3|NA|NA
CAIRGFYNSPLHF
TGTGCCATCAGGGGCTTCTATAATTCACCCCTCCACTTT
>TRBJ2-7|TRBV28|once|TRBD2
CASSPGLAGSSYEQYF
TGTGCCAGCAGTCCTGGACTAGCGGGAAGCTCCTACGAGCAGTACTTC
>TRBJ1-1|TRBV27|NA|TRBD1
CASFFRQGAGTEAFF
TGTGCCAGCTTCTTCCGACAGGGGGCCGGCACTGAAGCTTTCTTT
>TRBJ2-1|TRBV14|NA|NA
CASSQLVIGNEQFF
TGTGCCAGCAGCCAACTAGTAATAGGCAATGAGCAGTTCTTC
>TRBJ1-5|TRBV2|NA|NA
CASSLAAGGSSNQPQHF
TGTGCCAGCAGTCTAGCGGCGGGAGGGTCCAGCAATCAGCCCCAGCATTTT
>TRBJ2-1|TRBV7-2|NA|TRBD2
CASSLAGGGINEQFF
TGTGCCAGCAGCTTAGCGGGGGGAGGGATCAATGAGCAGTTCTTC
>TRBJ2-2|TRBV11-2|few|NA
CASSQGAINTGELFF
TGTGCCAGCAGCCAAGGGGCTATAAACACCGGGGAGCTGTTTTTT
>TRBJ1-2|TRBV14|NA|NA
CASSQEMTLSSGYTF
TGTGCCAGCAGCCAAGAAATGACTCTCTCGAGTGGCTACACCTTC
>TRBJ2-1|TRBV12-5|NA|TRBD1
CASGGDRDSYNEQFF
TGTGCTAGTGGTGGAGACAGGGACTCCTACAATGAGCAGTTCTTC
>TRBJ1-1|TRBV21-1|many|NA
CASSKAEGPKREAFF
TGTGCCAGCAGCAAAGCGGAGGGACCGAAGAGGGAAGCTTTCTTT
>TRBJ1-5|TRBV27|NA|NA
CASSFAWGLQPQHF
TGTGCCAGCAGTTTTGCGTGGGGGCTTCAGCCCCAGCATTTT
>TRBJ2-1|TRBV10-3|NA|NA
CAISGGSTEQFF
TGTGCCATCAGTGGTGGGAGTACTGAGCAGTTCTTC
>TRBJ1-1|TRBV18|NA|NA
CASSPLPGGMNTEAFF
TGTGCCAGCTCACCCCTACCGGGAGGAATGAACACTGAAGCTTTCTTT
>TRBJ1-2|TRBV5-4|NA|NA
CASSLPTGNYGYTF
TGTGCCAGCAGCCTACCTACAGGGAACTATGGCTACACCTTC
>TRBJ1-1|TRBV19|NA|NA
CASSMMADTEAFF
TGTGCCAGTAGTATGATGGCGGACACTGAAGCTTTCTTT
>TRBJ1-4|TRBV9|NA|TRBD1
CASSSLTGPNEKLFF
TGTGCCAGCAGTTCCCTGACAGGGCCGAATGAAAAACTGTTTTTT